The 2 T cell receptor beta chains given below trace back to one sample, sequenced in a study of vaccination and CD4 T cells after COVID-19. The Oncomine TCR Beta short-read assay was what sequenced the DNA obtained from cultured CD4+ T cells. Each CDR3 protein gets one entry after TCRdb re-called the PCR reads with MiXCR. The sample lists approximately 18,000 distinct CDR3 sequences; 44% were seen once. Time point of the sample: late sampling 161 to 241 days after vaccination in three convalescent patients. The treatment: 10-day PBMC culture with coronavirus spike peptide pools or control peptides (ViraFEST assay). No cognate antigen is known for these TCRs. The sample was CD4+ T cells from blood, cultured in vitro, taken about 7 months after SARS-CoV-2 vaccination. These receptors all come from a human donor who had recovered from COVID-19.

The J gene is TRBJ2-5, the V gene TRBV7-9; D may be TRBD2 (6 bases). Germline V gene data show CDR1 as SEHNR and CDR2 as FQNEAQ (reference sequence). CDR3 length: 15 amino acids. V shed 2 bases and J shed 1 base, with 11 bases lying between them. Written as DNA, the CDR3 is TGTGCCAGCAGCTTATTCTCTAGCGCCCAAGAGACCCAGTACTTC. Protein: CASSLFSSAQETQYF.

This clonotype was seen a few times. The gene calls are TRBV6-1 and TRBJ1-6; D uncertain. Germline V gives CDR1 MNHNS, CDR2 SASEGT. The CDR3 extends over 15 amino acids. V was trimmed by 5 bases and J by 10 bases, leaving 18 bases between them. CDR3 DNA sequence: TGTGCCAGCAGTCCGGGCCGCAGAGGTGGATCACCCCTCCACTTT. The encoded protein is CASSPGRRGGSPLHF.